Listed below are T cell receptor beta chains from one sample, sequenced in a study of T-cell reconstitution after alpha-beta-depleted transplantation in children. TCRdb reprocessed the PCR reads with MiXCR, giving one entry per CDR3 protein. The repertoire holds 550,000 to 800,000 distinct CDR3 sequences, around 13% seen once, with 0.79% in the top ten. The sequenced sample was PBMCs, obtained before TCRalphabeta/CD19-depleted stem cell transplant. All receptors derive from a girl aged 2-15 years with congenital amegakaryocytic thrombocytopenia, due to receive a stem cell transplant. Each CDR3 is given with its conserved first and last residue. The D gene is left open where the match is weak. Size tells how often a clone was seen (once, few, many) or the class of an expanded clone, and some rows leave it out.

V: TRBV10-3
J: TRBJ2-3
size: many
D: TRBD2
CDR3: CAISVGLAVTDTQYF
DNA: TGTGCCATCAGTGTCGGACTAGCGGTCACAGATACGCAGTATTTT

V: TRBV10-3
J: TRBJ1-1
size: many
D: .
CDR3: CATRGPTGQMNTEAFF
DNA: TGTGCCACCAGGGGACCCACGGGACAAATGAACACTGAAGCTTTCTTT

V: TRBV6-5
J: TRBJ2-7
size: many
D: .
CDR3: CASSYSTIRFGYEQYF
DNA: TGTGCCAGCAGTTACTCAACCATTCGTTTTGGCTACGAGCAGTACTTC

V: TRBV5-6
J: TRBJ2-1
size: many
D: .
CDR3: CASSYSTIAYDNEQFF
DNA: TGTGCCAGCAGCTACTCGACTATAGCTTACGACAATGAGCAGTTCTTC

V: TRBV15
J: TRBJ2-1
size: .
D: .
CDR3: CATSRDRGDEQFF
DNA: TGTGCCACCAGCAGAGATCGGGGAGATGAGCAGTTCTTC

V: TRBV6-5
J: TRBJ2-7
size: many
D: .
CDR3: CASSYGTLPREQYF
DNA: TGTGCCAGCAGTTACGGGACTCTTCCTCGGGAGCAGTACTTC

V: TRBV20-1
J: TRBJ2-7
size: many
D: TRBD2
CDR3: CSAQGLAGSYEQYF
DNA: TGCAGTGCTCAGGGGCTAGCGGGCTCCTACGAGCAGTACTTC

V: TRBV7-9
J: TRBJ1-6
size: few
D: .
CDR3: CASSAGFSPLHF
DNA: TGTGCCAGCAGCGCCGGGTTTTCACCCCTCCACTTT

V: TRBV2
J: TRBJ2-5
size: few
D: .
CDR3: CASTKGEETQYF
DNA: TGTGCCAGCACCAAGGGAGAGGAGACCCAGTACTTC

V: TRBV5-1
J: TRBJ2-5
size: many
D: TRBD2
CDR3: CASSFAGEETQYF
DNA: TGCGCCAGCAGCTTTGCGGGAGAAGAGACCCAGTACTTC

V: TRBV10-1
J: TRBJ2-3
size: many
D: TRBD1
CDR3: CASSAGTGGSDTQYF
DNA: TGCGCCAGCAGCGCCGGGACAGGGGGCTCGGATACGCAGTATTTT

V: TRBV27
J: TRBJ2-1
size: .
D: .
CDR3: CASRRTGEDLQFF
DNA: TGTGCCAGCAGACGGACTGGTGAGGATTTGCAGTTCTTC

V: TRBV7-2
J: TRBJ2-7
size: .
D: TRBD1
CDR3: CASSQTGTGSWYEQYF
DNA: TGTGCCAGCAGCCAAACCGGGACAGGGAGCTGGTACGAGCAGTACTTC

V: TRBV2
J: TRBJ2-7
size: .
D: TRBD2
CDR3: CATQLGGSDGEQYF
DNA: TGTGCCACCCAACTCGGGGGGTCCGATGGGGAGCAGTACTTC

V: TRBV20-1
J: TRBJ2-3
size: .
D: TRBD2
CDR3: CSVPTRTSGSVRVTDTQYF
DNA: TGCAGTGTTCCAACTCGGACTAGCGGGAGTGTGCGGGTCACAGATACGCAGTATTTT

V: TRBV11-2
J: TRBJ2-3
size: few
D: .
CDR3: CASSFIGTLNPFTDTQYF
DNA: TGTGCCAGCAGCTTCATTGGTACACTCAACCCTTTCACAGATACGCAGTATTTT

V: TRBV29-1
J: TRBJ2-2
size: many
D: TRBD2
CDR3: CSARTSGFIGELFF
DNA: TGCAGCGCAAGGACTAGCGGGTTCATCGGGGAGCTGTTTTTT

V: TRBV7-9
J: TRBJ1-1
size: few
D: TRBD1
CDR3: CASSLDRGPTEAFF
DNA: TGTGCCAGCAGCTTAGACAGGGGGCCCACTGAAGCTTTCTTT

V: TRBV27
J: TRBJ2-7
size: many
D: .
CDR3: CASSPSIADVSYEQYF
DNA: TGTGCCAGCAGTCCATCCATAGCGGACGTCTCCTACGAGCAGTACTTC

V: TRBV5-1
J: TRBJ2-3
size: many
D: .
CDR3: CASSLPGSLTDTQYF
DNA: TGCGCCAGCAGCTTGCCGGGGAGCCTCACAGATACGCAGTATTTT

V: TRBV7-8
J: TRBJ2-5
size: .
D: .
CDR3: CASSLVLWETQYF
DNA: TGTGCCAGCAGCTTAGTTTTGTGGGAGACCCAGTACTTC

V: TRBV20-1
J: TRBJ2-7
size: many
D: .
CDR3: CSARGPADEQYF
DNA: TGCAGTGCTAGAGGGCCCGCTGACGAGCAGTACTTC

V: TRBV29-1
J: TRBJ1-2
size: many
D: .
CDR3: CSVTVPLYGYTF
DNA: TGCAGCGTGACGGTTCCACTCTATGGCTACACCTTC

V: TRBV19
J: TRBJ2-5
size: .
D: .
CDR3: CASSIARQDETQYF
DNA: TGTGCCAGTAGTATAGCCCGGCAGGACGAGACCCAGTACTTC

V: TRBV3-1
J: TRBJ2-1
size: once
D: TRBD2
CDR3: CTFSFGSRREGDYNEQFF
DNA: TGTACCTTCAGTTTTGGGTCAAGGCGGGAGGGAGATTACAATGAGCAGTTCTTC

V: TRBV15
J: TRBJ1-1
size: few
D: .
CDR3: CATSRDRLNTEAFF
DNA: TGTGCCACCAGCCGGGATCGGCTGAACACTGAAGCTTTCTTT

V: TRBV7-9
J: TRBJ1-3
size: .
D: .
CDR3: CASSFSDIPGNTIYF
DNA: TGTGCCAGCAGCTTCTCGGACATCCCTGGAAACACCATATATTTT

V: TRBV20-1
J: TRBJ1-1
size: .
D: TRBD1
CDR3: CSAKGGTGGVWAFF
DNA: TGCAGTGCTAAAGGGGGGACAGGGGGCGTTTGGGCTTTCTTT

V: TRBV5-1
J: TRBJ1-1
size: many
D: .
CDR3: CASSLAWGGNTEAFF
DNA: TGCGCCAGCAGCTTGGCATGGGGCGGGAACACTGAAGCTTTCTTT

V: TRBV11-1
J: TRBJ2-1
size: many
D: TRBD2
CDR3: CASSLPRRLAGVANEQFF
DNA: TGTGCCAGCAGCTTACCGCGCAGACTAGCGGGAGTAGCCAATGAGCAGTTCTTC

V: TRBV7-9
J: TRBJ1-4
size: few
D: TRBD1
CDR3: CASSFPGPGQGIEKLFF
DNA: TGTGCCAGCAGCTTCCCGGGACCGGGACAGGGGATTGAAAAACTGTTTTTT